The present entry profiles one T cell receptor beta chain with its context. Allocation to cohorts depended on clinical history reported by the participants. Two negative PCRs, clearance, or symptom resolution had been documented for recovered Cohort 3 donors. Original methodology: Amplification from reference gene primers served as the basis for estimated nucleated cell counts. Assay: immunoSEQ multiplex PCR; the TCRdb copy retains only in-frame clones and omits some. That table gives V, J and clone size, and the DNA gave D and trimming. The table includes 290,000 or so clones, around nine tenths detected once. The data were obtained in a study of blood T cell repertoires in COVID-19. For the study at large: Italy, Spain and the United States were the sources of the convalescent and acute COVID-19 samples.

Germline assignment: CDR1 MNHEY and CDR2 SMNVEV (reference sequence). Trimming took 6 bases from V and 3 from J, leaving 15 bases between them. The CDR3 contains 14 residues. This sequence originates from a young woman who had recovered from COVID-19. The chain joins TRBV27 to TRBJ2-7; D gene unclear. Specimen: PBMCs or T cells enriched from blood (not recorded which). The chain's CDR3 is CASSYERAGYEQYF. The DNA for the CDR3 is TGTGCCAGCAGCTACGAGAGAGCCGGCTACGAGCAGTACTTC.